The 16 T cell receptor beta chains reported below all come from one sample, sequenced in a study of blood T cell repertoires in COVID-19. The repertoire was sequenced with immunoSEQ multiplex PCR; TCRdb's copy has only in-frame clones and lacks some. The data show about 670,000 clones, just under 90% seen once. The specimen was peripheral blood. The receptors were sampled from a young woman with acute or convalescent COVID-19.

V and J are TRBV6-5 and TRBJ1-6, with no clear D. The V and J ends lost 2 bases and 6 bases respectively, with 8 bases between them. Germline values: CDR1 MNHEY, CDR2 SVGAGI. The CDR3 runs to 14 residues. The CDR3, as DNA: TGTGCCAGCAGTTACAAACAGCTTAATTCACCCCTCCACTTT. Translated: CASSYKQLNSPLHF.

The chain combines TRBV7-2 with TRBJ1-2; possible D gene TRBD1, 5 bases. Germline CDR1 and CDR2: SGHTA and FQGNSA. The CDR3 is 15 residues long. V dropped 3 bases and J dropped 4 bases, with 15 bases sitting between them. The CDR3 region has the DNA TGTGCCAGCAGCTTCGATCAGGGCGTGAGCTATGGCTACACCTTC. It yields the protein CASSFDQGVSYGYTF.

The V call is TRBV12-3 or TRBV12-4, the J call TRBJ1-2; 9 bases agree with TRBD1. This CDR3 has 13 amino acids. Unmatched junction bases numbered 4, after V lost 7 bases and J lost 4 bases. The CDR3 reads CASKGTGLYGYTF. The CDR3 nucleotides read TGTGCCAGCAAGGGGACAGGGCTCTATGGCTACACCTTC.

The genes are TRBV6-1 and TRBJ1-1, with 9 bases that match TRBD1. CDR1 is MNHNS and CDR2 is SASEGT in the germline V gene. V shed 2 bases and J 8 bases; nucleotides not matched to a gene: 12. This CDR3 has 16 amino acids. CDR3 sequence: CASSEYGRTGAPEAFF. The CDR3 nucleotides are TGTGCCAGCAGTGAATATGGTAGGACAGGGGCCCCCGAAGCTTTCTTT.

In nucleotides, the CDR3 is TGTGCCAGCAGCTTGGGACAGCTCGAGGGTCTCACCTTC. Encoded protein: CASSLGQLEGLTF. The gene calls are TRBV7-8 and TRBJ1-2; 7 nucleotides agree with TRBD1. Per germline, CDR1 SGHVS and CDR2 FQNEAQ. The CDR3 extends over 13 amino acids. V lost 3 bases to trimming and J lost 13 bases; unmatched junction nucleotides: 11.

The chain carries TRBV4-1 and TRBJ2-7, with 9 bases aligning to TRBD1. Germline loops: CDR1 MGHRA, CDR2 YSYEKL. There are 16 residues in the CDR3. The ends lost 4 bases at V and 2 bases at J; junction bases unmatched: 9. The DNA for the CDR3 is TGCGCCAGCAGCCGAATGGGGACAGGGACCACCTACGAGCAGTACTTC. It codes for CASSRMGTGTTYEQYF.

The V gene is TRBV7-9, the J gene TRBJ1-3; no clear D. Trimming removed 4 bases at V and 0 bases at J, with 13 bases between. In germline, CDR1 is SEHNR, CDR2 FQNEAQ (reference sequence). This CDR3 is 16 amino acids long. The CDR3 DNA reads TGTGCCAGCAGCTCCACCCAGGCCTTCTCTGGAAACACCATATATTTT. It codes for CASSSTQAFSGNTIYF. The full variable domain, rest sourced from reference TRBV7-9 and TRBJ1-3, is DTGVSQNPRHKITKRGQNVTFRCDPISEHNRLYWYRQTLGQGPEFLTYFQNEAQLEKSRLLSDRFSAERPKGSFSTLEIQRTEQGDSAMYLCASSSTQAFSGNTIYFGEGSWLTVV.

Regarding this clone: This sample also contains other DNA sequences that code for the same CDR3. This CDR3 reads CASSDLGSYNEQFF. CDR3 coding DNA: TGTGCCAGCAGTGACCTAGGATCCTACAATGAGCAGTTCTTC. The gene calls are TRBV25-1 and TRBJ2-1, with D uncertain. The CDR3 runs 14 residues. In germline, CDR1 is MGHDK, CDR2 SYGVNS. Trimming left V 3 bases short and J 1 base short, with 7 bases between.

The CDR3 sequence: CASSGAGGVLTEAFF. The CDR3, as DNA: TGTGCCAGCAGTGGAGCAGGGGGCGTGTTGACTGAAGCTTTCTTT. The chain is built from TRBV6-6 and TRBJ1-1, with TRBD1 matching 8 bases. V lost 5 bases, J lost 5 bases, and 10 bases stayed unmatched. This CDR3 is built from 15 residues. Looked up from germline, CDR1 is MNHNY and CDR2 is SVGAGI (reference sequence).

The rearrangement joins TRBV5-1 to TRBJ1-1; 7 bases line up with TRBD1. The CDR3 runs to 15 residues. Germline V gene lookup returns CDR1 SGHRS and CDR2 YFSETQ. J gave up 1 base and V 3 bases, and 6 bases lay outside the gene matches. This chain's CDR3 is CASSSPGTENTEAFF. CDR3 nucleotides: TGCGCCAGCAGCTCCCCCGGGACAGAGAACACTGAAGCTTTCTTT. Based on the CDR3 plus reference TRBV5-1 and TRBJ1-1, the full variable domain is KAGVTQTPRYLIKTRGQQVTLSCSPISGHRSVSWYQQTPGQGLQFLFEYFSETQRNKGNFPGRFSGRQFSNSRSEMNVSTLELGDSALYLCASSSPGTENTEAFFGQGTRLTVV.

The chain uses TRBV6-5 and TRBJ1-5, with 8 positions matching TRBD1. The CDR3 spans 14 residues. V lost 8 bases to trimming and J lost 7 bases; unmatched junction nucleotides: 10. Germline V gives CDR1 MNHEY, CDR2 SVGAGI. The CDR3 bases are TGTGCCAGCGATTTTCAGGGGGCTGTGCAGCCCCAGCATTTT. Translated, it gives CASDFQGAVQPQHF.

The rearrangement links TRBV6-6 to TRBJ2-6, with 8 bases aligning to TRBD1. The ends lost 5 bases at V and 0 bases at J; junction bases unmatched: 9. The germline V gene has CDR1 MNHNY and CDR2 SVGAGI (reference sequence). The CDR3 covers 18 residues. For the CDR3, the DNA is TGTGCCAGCAGTCCCCCGGGACAGGTTAGCTCTGGGGCCAACGTCCTGACTTTC. It specifies CASSPPGQVSSGANVLTF.

The V gene is TRBV6-5, the J gene TRBJ1-1; 9 nucleotides line up with TRBD1. Germline V CDR1 and CDR2: MNHEY, SVGAGI. The CDR3 length is 15 residues. After removal of 6 bases from V and 0 bases from J, the junction contained 5 bases not matched to a gene. The CDR3 sequence is CASSQTGGLNTEAFF. CDR3 sequence (DNA): TGTGCCAGCAGCCAAACAGGGGGCTTGAACACTGAAGCTTTCTTT.

The chain uses TRBV2 and TRBJ2-3; the D gene is possibly TRBD2 (6 bases). Deletions cut 10 bases from V and 2 bases from J, with 19 bases between. This CDR3 contains 15 residues. The germline V gene encodes CDR1 SNHLY and CDR2 FYNNEI. CDR3 amino acids: CATSKEGLPTDTQYF. DNA for the CDR3: TGTGCCACGAGTAAGGAGGGTCTACCCACAGATACGCAGTATTTT. Full variable domain (missing parts from reference TRBV2 and TRBJ2-3): EPEVTQTPSHQVTQMGQEVILRCVPISNHLYFYWYRQILGQKVEFLVSFYNNEISEKSEIFDDQFSVERPDGSNFTLKIRSTKLEDSAMYFCATSKEGLPTDTQYFGPGTRLTVL.

This clone was detected only a few times. The chain links TRBV12-3 or TRBV12-4 to TRBJ1-2, with a weak D call TRBD1 (5 bases). The CDR3 extends over 13 amino acids. V lost 6 bases and J 4 bases, leaving 12 bases between the germline ends. CDR3 coding DNA: TGTGCCAGCAGGGTGGACACTCTCTATGGCTACACCTTC. It encodes CASRVDTLYGYTF.

The rearrangement uses TRBV5-6 and TRBJ1-5, with unresolved D. CDR1 is SGHDT and CDR2 is YYEEEE in the germline V gene. V lost 2 bases to trimming and J lost 6 bases, with 9 bases between them. The length of the CDR3 is 13 residues. CDR3 amino acids: CASSFPAAQPQHF. The CDR3 DNA reads TGTGCCAGCAGCTTCCCAGCGGCTCAGCCCCAGCATTTT.